This T cell receptor beta chain was profiled in a study of blood T cell repertoires in COVID-19. In the study overall: T cells, B-cell-depleted T cells, or PBMCs provided the cDNA or gDNA that served as material.

The CDR3 has 13 amino acids. Looked up from germline, CDR1 is MNHEY and CDR2 is SVGAGI. Trimming took off 6 bases at V and 9 bases at J, with 17 bases between the two ends. Generated by immunoSEQ multiplex PCR, the TCRdb table keeps only in-frame clones and is missing some. The sample holds 50,000 to 80,000 clones, roughly 84% seen once. The chain couples TRBV6-5 to TRBJ1-2; D unclear. The sequence came from a woman between 55 and 75 years old with acute or convalescent COVID-19. Specimen: peripheral blood. The CDR3 coding sequence is TGTGCCAGCAGGCTCGACGGGATCTTGAGCTACACCTTC. Translating gives CASRLDGILSYTF.